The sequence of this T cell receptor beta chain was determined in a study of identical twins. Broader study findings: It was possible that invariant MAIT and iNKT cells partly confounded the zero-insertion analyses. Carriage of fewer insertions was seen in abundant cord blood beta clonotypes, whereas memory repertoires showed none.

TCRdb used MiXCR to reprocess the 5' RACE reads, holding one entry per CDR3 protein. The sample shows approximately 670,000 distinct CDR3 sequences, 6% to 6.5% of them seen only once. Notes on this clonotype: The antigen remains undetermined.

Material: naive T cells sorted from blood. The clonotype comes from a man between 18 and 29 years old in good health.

CDR3 sequence reads: CASSANTPGLAGASTDTQYF. As DNA, the CDR3 is TGTGCCAGCAGTGCAAACACTCCGGGACTAGCGGGTGCTAGCACAGATACGCAGTATTTT. The rearrangement links TRBV27 to TRBJ2-3; 12 positions match TRBD2. Germline V gene lookup returns CDR1 MNHEY and CDR2 SMNVEV (reference sequence). The CDR3 extends over 20 amino acids. The V segment lost 5 bases and the J segment 0 bases; nucleotides outside the gene matches: 15.